This T cell receptor beta chain was obtained from a study of CD8 T cells in Susac syndrome. A quantity of roughly 0.5 to 1 ug RNA underwent reverse transcription using random hexamers. TCRdb itself ran the immunoSEQ multiplex PCR reads through MiXCR, one entry per CDR3 protein. Among 250,000 to 300,000 distinct CDR3 sequences listed, 65% to 90% were seen once. Trimming left V 1 base short and J 9 bases short, with 16 bases between. This CDR3 contains 15 residues. The germline V gene encodes CDR1 LNHNV and CDR2 YYDKDF (reference sequence). The sample was CD8+ T cells from PBMCs. This receptor was identified in a human donor with multiple sclerosis. This chain connects TRBV15 to TRBJ2-1; no reliable D call. The CDR3 here is CATSRANFPNTEQFF. The CDR3 region has the DNA TGTGCCACCAGCAGAGCTAACTTTCCAAACACTGAGCAGTTCTTC.